Each of the 18 T cell receptor beta chains below was sequenced from the same sample in a study of T cell responses to AZD1222 COVID-19 vaccine. Libraries were prepared by immunoSEQ multiplex PCR; TCRdb keeps only in-frame clonotypes and omits some of them. The repertoire includes 95,000 to 110,000 clones, approximately 88% of them detected once, and about 8.7% sits in the top ten. The sample here was peripheral blood, taken on day 0 of AZD1222 vaccination. Every receptor here comes from an adult in good health.

The chain employs TRBV9 and TRBJ1-1; 7 bases are a match to TRBD1. Unmatched junction bases numbered 10, after V lost 4 bases and J lost 1 base. This CDR3 contains 16 residues. Germline CDR1 is SGDLS and CDR2 is YYNGEE. This CDR3 reads CASSTRSTGRNTEAFF. Written as DNA, the CDR3 is TGTGCCAGCAGCACCCGATCGACAGGGAGGAACACTGAAGCTTTCTTT.

This clone has only one observation. The germline gene is not matched at one end of the junction; a read error may be the cause. J is TRBJ1-3 and V is TRBV7-7; D possibly corresponds to TRBD1 (5 bases). This CDR3 comprises 16 residues. Per the germline V gene, CDR1 is SSHAT and CDR2 is FNYEAQ (reference sequence). The CDR3 nucleotides are TGTGCTAGCAGCCGGACCCTGGACACATGCGGAAACACCATATATTTT. Amino acids: CASSRTLDTCGNTIYF.

The genes are TRBV19 and TRBJ2-6; 7 nucleotides match TRBD1. Per the germline V gene, CDR1 is LNHDA and CDR2 is SQIVND (reference sequence). V shed 5 bases, J shed 1 base, and the junction held 2 bases outside the gene matches. The CDR3 length is 15 residues. The CDR3 nucleotides read TGTGCCAGTAGTGAGGGGGCATCTGGGGCCAACGTCCTGACTTTC. Encoded protein: CASSEGASGANVLTF.

This rearrangement joins TRBV7-8 to TRBJ1-1, with D unclear. The CDR3 is 15 amino acids. CDR1 and CDR2 (germline): SGHVS, FQNEAQ. V was clipped by 2 bases and J by 4 bases, with 14 bases between them. The CDR3 spells CASSLRAGISTEAFF. CDR3 bases: TGTGCCAGCAGCTTAAGGGCAGGTATAAGCACTGAAGCTTTCTTT.

The chain is built from TRBV18 and TRBJ1-1, with D unresolved. V gave up 2 bases and J gave up 1 base, with 5 bases separating them. The CDR3 is made up of 13 amino acids. Germline loops: CDR1 KGHSH, CDR2 LQKENI. CDR3 protein: CASSPGRNTEAFF. The CDR3 DNA reads as TGTGCCAGCTCACCAGGGCGGAACACTGAAGCTTTCTTT. Looking up the rest from reference TRBV18 and TRBJ1-1 gives the full variable domain: NAGVMQNPRHLVRRRGQEARLRCSPMKGHSHVYWYRQLPEEGLKFMVYLQKENIIDESGMPKERFSAEFPKEGPSILRIQQVVRGDSAAYFCASSPGRNTEAFFGQGTRLTVV.

This sequence joins TRBV29-1 and TRBJ1-4; 7 bases are a match to TRBD1. The CDR3 totals 13 residues. Germline-derived CDR1 and CDR2 are SQVTM and ANQGSEA. V shed 5 bases, J shed 7 bases, and the junction held 7 bases outside the gene matches. CDR3 sequence (DNA): TGCAGCGTTCGACAGGGAGGAAGTGAAAAACTGTTTTTT. It translates to CSVRQGGSEKLFF.

The V gene is TRBV13, the J gene TRBJ1-5; D is perhaps TRBD1 (6 bases). V was shortened by 5 bases and J by 3 bases, with 11 bases between the two germline ends. The CDR3 covers 14 residues. CDR1 and CDR2 from the germline V gene are PRHDT and FYEKMQ (reference sequence). CDR3 DNA: TGTGCCAGCAGCAAACAGGGTCACAATCAGCCCCAGCATTTT. Translation gives CASSKQGHNQPQHF.

V and J are TRBV7-9 and TRBJ1-2; D may be TRBD1 (5 bases). The CDR3 loop spans 16 amino acids. Trimming took 5 bases from V and 8 from J, leaving 24 bases between them. The V gene's germline CDR1 is SEHNR and CDR2 FQNEAQ (reference sequence). The CDR3 sequence: CASSTGPRSGDRGYTF. The CDR3 DNA sequence: TGTGCCAGCAGCACGGGACCGAGGTCGGGGGATAGGGGCTACACCTTC.

V and J are TRBV19 and TRBJ2-6; D is possibly TRBD1 or TRBD2 (5 bases each). V was clipped by 3 bases and J by 0 bases, with 12 bases between them. Germline lookup yields CDR1 LNHDA and CDR2 SQIVND (reference sequence). CDR3 length: 17 amino acids. CDR3 sequence (DNA): TGTGCCAGTAGTATCCCGGGACGGTACTCTGGGGCCAACGTCCTGACTTTC. Translation gives CASSIPGRYSGANVLTF. The variable domain in full, with the rest retrieved from reference TRBV19 and TRBJ2-6, is DGGITQSPKYLFRKEGQNVTLSCEQNLNHDAMYWYRQDPGQGLRLIYYSQIVNDFQKGDIAEGYSVSREKKESFPLTVTSAQKNPTAFYLCASSIPGRYSGANVLTFGAGSRLTVL.

This rearrangement joins TRBV28 to TRBJ2-7; 12 positions match TRBD1. This CDR3 contains 15 residues. V lost 5 bases and J lost 5; bases outside the gene matches: 7. CDR1 and CDR2 from the germline V gene are MDHEN and SYDVKM. The CDR3 sequence: CASSAPGQGAHEQYF. The CDR3 bases are TGTGCCAGCAGTGCACCGGGACAGGGGGCTCACGAGCAGTACTTC.

The CDR3 reads CASSQAVTSSYNSPLHF. CDR3 nucleotide sequence: TGTGCCAGCAGCCAAGCGGTTACAAGCTCCTATAATTCACCCCTCCACTTT. This sequence joins TRBV14 and TRBJ1-6, with D hard to call. CDR1 and CDR2 (germline): SGHDN, FVKESK. With 1 base removed from V and 0 bases from J, the gap between germline ends came to 10 bases. The CDR3 contains 17 residues.

The V gene is TRBV27, the J gene TRBJ2-5; the D gene is possibly TRBD1 (6 bases). V was trimmed by 6 bases and J by 3 bases, leaving 11 bases between them. Germline V gives CDR1 MNHEY, CDR2 SMNVEV (reference sequence). The CDR3 totals 13 residues. Here the CDR3 reads CASSRRGEETQYF. DNA for the CDR3: TGTGCCAGCAGCCGCAGGGGAGAAGAGACCCAGTACTTC.

This chain connects TRBV4-1 to TRBJ2-1; D is uncertain. The CDR3 runs 16 residues. V lost 2 bases and J lost 5, with 16 bases in between. Germline V gene sequence: CDR1 MGHRA, CDR2 YSYEKL. CDR3 nucleotide sequence: TGCGCCAGCAGCCAATTCTCCCGGACCTACGACAATGAGCAGTTCTTC. Encoded protein: CASSQFSRTYDNEQFF.

The V and J genes are TRBV6-6 and TRBJ1-3, with 8 bases that match TRBD1. Germline lookup yields CDR1 MNHNY and CDR2 SVGAGI (reference sequence). The V segment lost 2 bases and the J segment 4 bases; nucleotides outside the gene matches: 4. CDR3 length: 15 amino acids. The CDR3 here is CASSYRRDRGNTIYF. CDR3 bases: TGTGCCAGCAGTTACCGCCGGGACAGGGGAAACACCATATATTTT.

The chain is built from TRBV5-1 and TRBJ2-3, with 9 bases lining up with TRBD2. The CDR3 is 16 residues long. J lost 2 bases, V lost 0 bases, and 4 bases had no gene match. Germline V CDR1 and CDR2: SGHRS, YFSETQ. CDR3 protein: CASSLVSGSDTDTQYF. CDR3 in DNA: TGCGCCAGCAGCTTGGTTAGCGGGAGCGACACAGATACGCAGTATTTT.

V and J are TRBV4-3 and TRBJ2-2; D tentatively fits TRBD1 or TRBD2 (5 bases each). V was cut by 0 bases and J by 1 base, with 12 bases left in between. Germline loops: CDR1 LGHNA, CDR2 YSLEER. The CDR3 runs to 17 residues. The CDR3 loop is CASSQDLGTRNTGELFF. The CDR3 coding sequence is TGCGCCAGCAGCCAAGACCTGGGGACGAGGAACACCGGGGAGCTGTTTTTT.

The chain joins TRBV11-2 to TRBJ2-4, with a weak D call TRBD1 (6 bases). The V end lost 6 bases, the J end lost 3 bases, and 15 bases lay between the germline ends. The CDR3 has 15 residues. CDR1 is SGHAT and CDR2 is FQNNGV in the germline V gene. As DNA, the CDR3 is TGTGCCAGCAGACATAACAGGGTGGACAAAAACATTCAGTACTTC. Protein sequence: CASRHNRVDKNIQYF.

The chain couples TRBV28 to TRBJ1-1; D might be TRBD1 (5 bases). The V and J ends lost 6 bases and 0 bases respectively, with 17 bases between them. The CDR3 is 16 residues long. Germline V gene lookup returns CDR1 MDHEN and CDR2 SYDVKM. CDR3 bases: TGTGCCAGCAGCCCGCCGGGACGTTTCATGAACACTGAAGCTTTCTTT. Encoded protein: CASSPPGRFMNTEAFF.